This entry lists 26 T cell receptor beta chains sequenced from one sample in a study of Ad26.COV2.S vaccination and SARS-CoV-2 variants. Treatment indicated: some 20 received Ad26.COV2.S at low or high dose, single or two shots; 5 received placebo; per-sample allocation not given. Day 63 after the first vaccine or placebo injection was the time point for sampling. TCRdb's copy holds only in-frame clones and misses some; the assay was immunoSEQ multiplex PCR. The profile covers hundreds of thousands of clones, with approximately 88% appearing a single time and over 1.3% taken by the ten largest. Sequences were derived from peripheral blood, sampled in a trial of Ad26.COV2.S vaccine versus placebo. The receptors here all came from a person between 18 and 65 years old who received the Ad26.COV2.S COVID-19 vaccine or a placebo.

The chain couples TRBV14 to TRBJ2-7; tentatively, D is TRBD1 or TRBD2 (5 bases each). Germline loops: CDR1 SGHDN, CDR2 FVKESK. CDR3 size: 14 residues. Trimming pared 5 bases from V and 2 bases from J, leaving 13 bases between. This CDR3 is CASSLGPAPYEQYF. CDR3 nucleotides: TGTGCCAGCAGCTTGGGACCAGCTCCCTACGAGCAGTACTTC.

The chain employs TRBV6-5 and TRBJ2-3, with TRBD2 identical over 9 bases. This CDR3 is 15 amino acids long. With V trimmed by 4 bases and J by 3 bases, 5 bases remained unmatched. Germline lookup yields CDR1 MNHEY and CDR2 SVGAGI. CDR3 in amino acids: CASSLLSGGTDTQYF. The DNA for the CDR3 is TGTGCCAGCAGTTTACTCAGCGGGGGGACAGATACGCAGTATTTT.

This chain uses TRBV15 with TRBJ2-5, with 9 bases that match TRBD2. Germline V CDR1 and CDR2: LNHNV, YYDKDF (reference sequence). Unmatched junction bases numbered 3, after V lost 5 bases and J lost 2 bases. The CDR3 extends over 14 amino acids. For the CDR3, the DNA is TGTGCCACCAGCGCGGGGGGGGATCAAGAGACCCAGTACTTC. Its protein product is CATSAGGDQETQYF. The whole variable domain, remainder taken from reference TRBV15 and TRBJ2-5, is DAMVIQNPRYQVTQFGKPVTLSCSQTLNHNVMYWYQQKSSQAPKLLFHYYDKDFNNEADTPDNFQSRRPNTSFCFLDIRSPGLGDTAMYLCATSAGGDQETQYFGPGTRLLVL.

The chain recombines TRBV27 with TRBJ2-1, with 9 bases matching TRBD2. Germline CDR1 and CDR2: MNHEY and SMNVEV (reference sequence). The CDR3 extends over 15 amino acids. V shed 3 bases, J shed 4 bases, and the junction held 4 bases outside the gene matches. The CDR3: CASSFSGGTYNEQFF. CDR3 in DNA: TGTGCCAGCAGTTTTAGCGGGGGAACTTACAATGAGCAGTTCTTC.

This rearrangement joins TRBV11-3 to TRBJ2-3; 8 bases agree with TRBD1. V shed 5 bases and J 3 bases; nucleotides not matched to a gene: 4. This CDR3 has 14 amino acids. Per germline, CDR1 SGHNT and CDR2 YENEEA. The CDR3 protein is CASSETGATDTQYF. In DNA, the CDR3 is TGTGCCAGCAGCGAGACAGGGGCGACAGATACGCAGTATTTT.

The chain couples TRBV3-1 (or the pseudogene TRBV3-2) to TRBJ2-3; 12 nucleotides match TRBD2. In germline, CDR1 is LGHDT, CDR2 YNNKEL (reference sequence). The CDR3 consists of 15 residues. Unmatched junction bases numbered 6, after V lost 5 bases and J lost 6 bases. Written as DNA, the CDR3 is TGTGCCAGCAGCTTCCGACTAGCGGGAGCGGATACGCAGTATTTT. Protein: CASSFRLAGADTQYF.

Here the CDR3 reads CASSLGGGAQETQYF. The CDR3 nucleotides read TGTGCCAGCAGCTTGGGCGGGGGGGCCCAGGAGACCCAGTACTTC. The chain is built from TRBV5-4 and TRBJ2-5; TRBD2 matches 9 bases. With 0 bases clipped from V and 5 bases from J, the junction kept 5 bases outside the gene matches. Germline CDR1 is SGHNT and CDR2 is YYREEE (reference sequence). The CDR3 is made up of 15 amino acids.

This clone was observed a few times. The rearrangement links TRBV5-1 to TRBJ2-7; TRBD1 matches 7 bases. In germline, CDR1 is SGHRS, CDR2 YFSETQ. The CDR3 is made up of 13 amino acids. The J segment lost 6 bases and the V segment lost 0 bases, leaving 3 bases of the junction unmatched. The CDR3: CASSLGQGFEQYF. CDR3 in DNA: TGCGCCAGCAGCTTGGGACAGGGCTTCGAGCAGTACTTC.

This clone was found a few times. The V and J genes are TRBV4-3 and TRBJ2-2; 7 bases are shared with TRBD1. CDR1 is LGHNA and CDR2 is YSLEER in the germline V gene. J lost 0 bases, V lost 4 bases, and 8 bases had no gene match. This CDR3 region has 17 residues. For the CDR3, the DNA is TGCGCCAGCAGCCTAAAACCGACAGGGACGAACACCGGGGAGCTGTTTTTT. Translation: CASSLKPTGTNTGELFF.

V and J are TRBV6-5 and TRBJ1-6; 9 positions agree with TRBD1. CDR1 MNHEY and CDR2 SVGAGI come from the germline V gene. This CDR3 comprises 15 residues. The V segment lost 6 bases and the J segment 9 bases; nucleotides outside the gene matches: 9. CDR3 residues: CASRGGTGGASPLHF. The CDR3 nucleotides are TGTGCCAGCAGGGGAGGAACAGGGGGCGCTTCACCCCTCCACTTT.

This clone was seen only a few times. This sample also contains other DNA sequences that code for the same CDR3. J is TRBJ2-1 and V is TRBV18, with TRBD2 matching 11 bases. CDR1 is KGHSH and CDR2 is LQKENI in the germline V gene. V dropped 0 bases and J dropped 10; count of bases not matched to a gene: 8. The CDR3 is 16 amino acids. For the CDR3, the DNA is TGTGCCAGCTCACCACCGGGGCTAGCGGGAGGAAACGAGCAGTTCTTC. Its protein is CASSPPGLAGGNEQFF.

V usage is TRBV19 and J usage is TRBJ1-1; 7 bases line up with TRBD1. V gave up 4 bases and J gave up 6 bases; unmatched junction bases: 5. This CDR3 is built from 13 residues. CDR1 and CDR2 (germline): LNHDA, SQIVND (reference sequence). CDR3 nucleotide sequence: TGTGCCAGTAGTACGACAGGGTCAGCTGAAGCTTTCTTT. As protein: CASSTTGSAEAFF.

This rearrangement joins TRBV6-5 to TRBJ1-3; D is ambiguous. The CDR3 covers 16 residues. Trimming removed 0 bases from V and 0 bases from J, with 9 bases in between. The germline V gene encodes CDR1 MNHEY and CDR2 SVGAGI. The CDR3 DNA reads as TGTGCCAGCAGTTACTCGCATCTACCCTCTGGAAACACCATATATTTT. Encoded protein: CASSYSHLPSGNTIYF.

V usage is TRBV10-3 and J usage is TRBJ1-1; D is ambiguous. Germline V gene lookup returns CDR1 ENHRY and CDR2 SYGVKD. The CDR3 contains 12 residues. Trimming stripped 10 bases from V and 5 bases from J, with 14 bases between. As DNA, the CDR3 is TGTGCCACTCATGGTTGGGGTACTGAAGCTTTCTTT. Translation: CATHGWGTEAFF.

The chain is built from TRBV27 and TRBJ2-7; possible D gene TRBD1, 5 bases. Trimming took off 3 bases at V and 3 bases at J, with 12 bases between the two ends. The germline gives CDR1 MNHEY, CDR2 SMNVEV (reference sequence). The CDR3 has 14 amino acids. The CDR3 here is CASSFSQGVYEQYF. DNA for the CDR3: TGTGCCAGCAGTTTTAGCCAGGGTGTCTACGAGCAGTACTTC.

The chain employs TRBV7-3 and TRBJ1-1, with D possibly TRBD1 on 6 matching bases. The length of the CDR3 is 15 residues. The V and J ends lost 0 bases and 1 base respectively, with 9 bases between them. Germline V lookup: CDR1 SGHTA, CDR2 FQGTGA. The CDR3 protein is CASSLTPGANTEAFF. DNA for the CDR3: TGTGCCAGCAGCTTAACCCCGGGGGCGAACACTGAAGCTTTCTTT.

This clone has only one observation. The V gene is TRBV7-9, the J gene TRBJ2-7; 10 bases are shared with TRBD2. This CDR3 contains 14 residues. CDR1 and CDR2 (germline): SEHNR, FQNEAQ (reference sequence). J lost 7 bases, V lost 3 bases, and 6 bases had no gene match. CDR3 loop: CASSFLAGVEEQYF. The CDR3 DNA sequence: TGTGCCAGCAGCTTTCTAGCGGGAGTCGAAGAGCAGTACTTC.

The rearrangement links TRBV9 to TRBJ2-2; D is perhaps TRBD1 (6 bases). The V and J ends lost 5 bases and 0 bases respectively, with 11 bases between them. Germline-derived CDR1 and CDR2 are SGDLS and YYNGEE. The CDR3 loop spans 15 amino acids. CDR3 residues: CASRSGTTNTGELFF. CDR3 DNA sequence: TGTGCCAGCAGATCCGGGACAACGAACACCGGGGAGCTGTTTTTT. The full variable domain, in which reference TRBV9 and TRBJ2-2 provide the parts outside the CDR3, is DSGVTQTPKHLITATGQRVTLRCSPRSGDLSVYWYQQSLDQGLQFLIQYYNGEERAKGNILERFSAQQFPDLHSELNLSSLELGDSALYFCASRSGTTNTGELFFGEGSRLTVL.

The chain employs TRBV11-1 and TRBJ1-1; no firm D call. V was clipped by 1 base and J by 1 base, with 7 bases between them. CDR1 and CDR2 (germline): SGHAT, FQDESV (reference sequence). This CDR3 spans 14 amino acids. This CDR3 is CASSLDRQNTEAFF. Here the CDR3 DNA reads TGTGCCAGCAGCTTAGACAGACAGAACACTGAAGCTTTCTTT. Filled out from reference TRBV11-1 and TRBJ1-1, the complete variable domain reads EAEVAQSPRYKITEKSQAVAFWCDPISGHATLYWYRQILGQGPELLVQFQDESVVDDSQLPKDRFSAERLKGVDSTLKIQPAELGDSAMYLCASSLDRQNTEAFFGQGTRLTVV.

In this sample, this clone turned up once. This sequence joins TRBV5-6 and TRBJ1-1; 7 nucleotides align to TRBD1. The CDR3 is 14 amino acids. V was clipped by 4 bases and J by 1 base; unmatched bases: 4. Germline CDR1 and CDR2: SGHDT and YYEEEE. The CDR3 is CASSKGTANTEAFF. The CDR3 nucleotides are TGTGCCAGCAGCAAGGGGACAGCGAACACTGAAGCTTTCTTT.

The CDR3 spells CASSSLDISTDTQYF. The CDR3 nucleotides read TGTGCCAGCAGCTCCCTTGATATAAGCACAGATACGCAGTATTTT. The V gene is TRBV11-3, the J gene TRBJ2-3; D unresolved. Germline values: CDR1 SGHNT, CDR2 YENEEA. Trimming cost V 4 bases and J 0 bases, with 11 bases left between them. The CDR3 is made up of 15 amino acids. Full variable domain (outside the CDR3, taken from reference TRBV11-3 and TRBJ2-3): EAGVVQSPRYKIIEKKQPVAFWCNPISGHNTLYWYLQNLGQGPELLIRYENEEAVDDSQLPKDRFSAERLKGVDSTLKIQPAELGDSAVYLCASSSLDISTDTQYFGPGTRLTVL.

V gene TRBV27 combines with J gene TRBJ1-2; TRBD1 agrees at 9 bases. With V trimmed by 2 bases and J by 0 bases, 13 bases remained unmatched. The length of the CDR3 is 19 residues. The germline V gene has CDR1 MNHEY and CDR2 SMNVEV (reference sequence). The CDR3 DNA reads TGTGCCAGCAGTTTAGGGGCCCCCTGGGGACAGGGACCTAACTATGGCTACACCTTC. Encoded protein: CASSLGAPWGQGPNYGYTF.

The chain carries TRBV29-1 and TRBJ2-1; either TRBD1 or TRBD2 may supply D (5 bases each). V was cut by 8 bases and J by 5 bases, with 13 bases left in between. This CDR3 region has 12 residues. Looked up from germline, CDR1 is SQVTM and CDR2 is ANQGSEA. The CDR3 sequence: CSSGQADNEQFF. The CDR3 nucleotides read TGCAGCTCGGGGCAGGCGGACAATGAGCAGTTCTTC.

This clone has only a few counts. V gene TRBV7-8 combines with J gene TRBJ1-1; TRBD1 matches 9 bases. From germline, CDR1 is SGHVS and CDR2 FQNEAQ. The length of the CDR3 is 15 residues. Germline trimming cut 5 bases from V and 5 bases from J; bases unmatched to any gene: 9. The CDR3 is CASSPRDRVGTEAFF. CDR3 sequence (DNA): TGTGCCAGCAGCCCCCGGGACAGGGTTGGTACTGAAGCTTTCTTT. The whole variable domain, remainder taken from reference TRBV7-8 and TRBJ1-1, is GAGVSQSPRYKVAKRGQDVALRCDPISGHVSLFWYQQALGQGPEFLTYFQNEAQLDKSGLPSDRFFAERPEGSVSTLKIQRTQQEDSAVYLCASSPRDRVGTEAFFGQGTRLTVV.

This chain joins TRBV6-5 and TRBJ1-5; 8 bases are shared with TRBD1. Germline V lookup: CDR1 MNHEY, CDR2 SVGAGI. The CDR3 is 14 residues long. V shed 7 bases and J 0 bases; nucleotides not matched to a gene: 2. This CDR3 is CASTGGHSNQPQHF. The DNA of the CDR3 is TGTGCCAGCACAGGGGGCCATAGCAATCAGCCCCAGCATTTT.

This clone was counted a single time. The chain joins TRBV19 to TRBJ2-1; 10 bases match TRBD2. The V gene end was trimmed by 6 bases and the J gene end by 7 bases; junction bases not matched to a gene: 6. The CDR3 length is 14 residues. The germline gives CDR1 LNHDA, CDR2 SQIVND (reference sequence). The CDR3 is CASSLSGRSNEQFF. DNA for the CDR3: TGTGCCAGTAGCCTTAGCGGGAGGTCAAATGAGCAGTTCTTC.